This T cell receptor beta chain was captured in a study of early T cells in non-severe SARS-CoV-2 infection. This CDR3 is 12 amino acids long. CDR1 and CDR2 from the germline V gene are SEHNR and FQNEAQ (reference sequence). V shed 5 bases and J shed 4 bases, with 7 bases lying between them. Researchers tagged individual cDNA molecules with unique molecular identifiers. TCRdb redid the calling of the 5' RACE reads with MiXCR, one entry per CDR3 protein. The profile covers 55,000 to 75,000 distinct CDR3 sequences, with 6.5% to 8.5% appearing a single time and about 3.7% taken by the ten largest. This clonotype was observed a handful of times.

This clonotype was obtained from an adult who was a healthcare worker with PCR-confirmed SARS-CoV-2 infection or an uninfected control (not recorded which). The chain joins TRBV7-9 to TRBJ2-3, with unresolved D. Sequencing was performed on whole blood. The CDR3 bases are TGTGCCAGCAGCCTCGTGCCAGATACGCAGTATTTT. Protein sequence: CASSLVPDTQYF. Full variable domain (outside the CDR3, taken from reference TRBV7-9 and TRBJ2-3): DTGVSQNPRHKITKRGQNVTFRCDPISEHNRLYWYRQTLGQGPEFLTYFQNEAQLEKSRLLSDRFSAERPKGSFSTLEIQRTEQGDSAMYLCASSLVPDTQYFGPGTRLTVL.